This TCR beta chain was identified during a study of molecular identifiers for immune sequencing clone quantification. This clonotype has at least ten counts. The antigen is unknown. V shed 3 bases and J shed 4 bases, with 13 bases lying between them. The CDR3 covers 14 residues. Germline V gene data show CDR1 as SEHNR and CDR2 as FQNEAQ (reference sequence). General study points: Whereas clones above 20 RNA copies held under 1% of naive-cell molecules, they held over 98% of effector molecules.

TCRdb ran MiXCR on the PCR reads and lists one entry per CDR3 protein. This table holds about 320,000 distinct CDR3 sequences, 20% to 25% found once. Isolation of naive CD8 T cells was achieved by sorting on a CD8+CD4-CCR7+CD45RA+ phenotype. This receptor was obtained from a human donor in good health. Some libraries in this study had Jurkat cell RNA spiked in. The chain combines TRBV7-9 with TRBJ2-7, with D tentatively TRBD2 (5 bases). The sample was naive CD8+ T cells from blood, with Jurkat cell RNA spiked in. The sample's subset: FACS-sorted CD8+CD4-CCR7+CD45RA+ naive T cells. CDR3 sequence (DNA): TGTGCCAGCAGCTTTGGTGTGAGGGAATACGAGCAGTACTTC. Its translation: CASSFGVREYEQYF. The whole variable domain, remainder taken from reference TRBV7-9 and TRBJ2-7, is DTGVSQNPRHKITKRGQNVTFRCDPISEHNRLYWYRQTLGQGPEFLTYFQNEAQLEKSRLLSDRFSAERPKGSFSTLEIQRTEQGDSAMYLCASSFGVREYEQYFGPGTRLTVT.